These 21 T cell receptor beta chains share one sample of origin, sequenced in a study of shared clonotypes between healthy human individuals. Clones were sequenced by immunoSEQ multiplex PCR, and TCRdb holds only the in-frame ones, with some missing. Among 2 million to 2.5 million clones, around 95% were seen once, and the ten largest hold about 0.13%. Sequenced sample: naive CD4+ T cells sorted from blood. Documented subset: CD45RA+ positively selected. Source of these receptors: a man aged 18 to 30 in good health.

The chain couples TRBV5-1 to TRBJ2-3, with 8 bases fitting TRBD2. V was pared by 4 bases and J by 0 bases, with 4 bases of the junction left unmatched. The CDR3 length is 15 residues. CDR1 is SGHRS and CDR2 is YFSETQ in the germline V gene. CDR3 DNA: TGCGCCAGCAGCCTTAGCGGGGTGAGCACAGATACGCAGTATTTT. This encodes CASSLSGVSTDTQYF. Drawing the rest from reference TRBV5-1 and TRBJ2-3, the complete variable domain is KAGVTQTPRYLIKTRGQQVTLSCSPISGHRSVSWYQQTPGQGLQFLFEYFSETQRNKGNFPGRFSGRQFSNSRSEMNVSTLELGDSALYLCASSLSGVSTDTQYFGPGTRLTVL.

The rearrangement uses TRBV6-6 and TRBJ1-4; 8 bases fit TRBD1. Unmatched junction bases numbered 16, after V lost 8 bases and J lost 14 bases. Germline values: CDR1 MNHNY, CDR2 SVGAGI (reference sequence). This CDR3 region has 14 residues. The CDR3 nucleotides are TGTGCCAGCCGTCCATCGGGACAGGCCAGTAGCCTGTTTTTT. Protein sequence: CASRPSGQASSLFF.

This chain uses TRBV4-1 with TRBJ2-3; a weak D match, TRBD2 (5 bases). The germline V gene encodes CDR1 MGHRA and CDR2 YSYEKL. Trimming removed 1 base from V and 8 bases from J, with 7 bases in between. The CDR3 loop spans 12 amino acids. The CDR3 spells CASSQVGGTQYF. CDR3 DNA: TGCGCCAGCAGCCAAGTTGGAGGTACGCAGTATTTT.

This chain connects TRBV27 to TRBJ2-1; tentative D call: TRBD1 (5 bases). The CDR3 extends over 14 amino acids. The V end lost 8 bases, the J end lost 5 bases, and 16 bases lay between the germline ends. CDR1 MNHEY and CDR2 SMNVEV come from the germline V gene (reference sequence). The CDR3 loop is CASSWTKPNNEQFF. CDR3 coding DNA: TGTGCCAGCTCGTGGACAAAACCCAACAATGAGCAGTTCTTC.

The V and J genes are TRBV10-3 and TRBJ2-7; D unclear. With 2 bases removed from V and 5 bases from J, the gap between germline ends came to 16 bases. The length of the CDR3 is 15 residues. Germline CDR1 and CDR2: ENHRY and SYGVKD. For the CDR3, the DNA is TGTGCCATCAGTGAGAACACCCGGACGGGTAACGAGCAGTACTTC. Translation gives CAISENTRTGNEQYF.

Worth noting for this clone: Other DNA sequences of this sample code for an identical CDR3. The chain is built from TRBV15 and TRBJ2-7; D gene unclear. Germline lookup yields CDR1 LNHNV and CDR2 YYDKDF (reference sequence). V was clipped by 0 bases and J by 3 bases, with 6 bases between them. The CDR3 spans 13 residues. The CDR3: CATSREGSYEQYF. The CDR3 bases are TGTGCCACCAGCAGAGAGGGCAGCTACGAGCAGTACTTC.

This clone was seen only once. The chain is built from TRBV6-6 and TRBJ2-7, with D maybe TRBD2 (6 bases). The germline CDR1 and CDR2 sequences are MNHNY and SVGAGI (reference sequence). This CDR3 has 12 residues. Trimming cost V 8 bases and J 7 bases, with 15 bases left between them. In DNA form, the CDR3 reads TGTGCCAGCGGAAGCGGCGGGAAGGAGCAGTACTTC. Amino acid sequence: CASGSGGKEQYF.

The V call is TRBV6-6, the J call TRBJ2-5; D possibly matches TRBD1 or TRBD2 (6 bases each). The germline CDR1 and CDR2 sequences are MNHNY and SVGAGI (reference sequence). The CDR3 has 13 amino acids. Trimming cost V 6 bases and J 5 bases, with 13 bases left between them. CDR3 sequence reads: CASRGGRWETQYF. The CDR3 coding sequence is TGTGCCAGCAGGGGGGGCAGGTGGGAGACCCAGTACTTC.

The genes are TRBV27 and TRBJ2-5, with a tentative D call TRBD2 (6 bases). Germline CDR1 MNHEY, CDR2 SMNVEV (reference sequence). This CDR3 is 16 amino acids long. V lost 0 bases and J lost 5, with 16 bases in between. The CDR3 DNA is TGTGCCAGCAGTTTATCCAAACTACCGGGAGAGGAGACCCAGTACTTC. This encodes CASSLSKLPGEETQYF.

CDR3: CAWARVGWETQYF. CDR3 nucleotide sequence: TGTGCCTGGGCACGAGTGGGTTGGGAGACCCAGTACTTC. This chain uses TRBV30 with TRBJ2-5, with no clear D. This CDR3 has 13 residues. Germline values: CDR1 GTSNPN, CDR2 SVGIG (reference sequence). The ends were cut back, 5 bases at V and 5 bases at J, with 15 bases in the middle.

This clone appeared a single time. The same CDR3 also results from other DNA sequences found in this sample. The genes are TRBV7-8 and TRBJ2-5; TRBD1 aligns across 7 bases. With V trimmed by 5 bases and J by 2 bases, 5 bases remained unmatched. Germline lookup yields CDR1 SGHVS and CDR2 FQNEAQ. This CDR3 contains 14 residues. CDR3 region: CASSPGTVQETQYF. The CDR3, as DNA: TGTGCCAGCAGCCCAGGGACAGTGCAAGAGACCCAGTACTTC.

The chain couples TRBV30 to TRBJ2-2, with 12 bases lining up with TRBD2. J lost 2 bases, V lost 5 bases, and 3 bases had no gene match. Germline-derived CDR1 and CDR2 are GTSNPN and SVGIG (reference sequence). CDR3 length equals 15 residues. The CDR3 nucleotides are TGTGCCTGGCGACTAGCGGGAGTAAACACCGGGGAGCTGTTTTTT. Its protein is CAWRLAGVNTGELFF.

V usage is TRBV28 and J usage is TRBJ2-7, with TRBD1 identical over 7 bases. Losses at the gene ends were 2 bases for V and 0 bases for J; bases not matched to a gene: 13. The CDR3 is made up of 18 amino acids. The germline CDR1 and CDR2 sequences are MDHEN and SYDVKM. The CDR3 region is CASSLGLLIGTDSYEQYF. In DNA, the CDR3 is TGTGCCAGCAGTTTAGGGCTCTTGATCGGGACAGACTCCTACGAGCAGTACTTC. The full variable domain, in which reference TRBV28 and TRBJ2-7 provide the parts outside the CDR3, is DVKVTQSSRYLVKRTGEKVFLECVQDMDHENMFWYRQDPGLGLRLIYFSYDVKMKEKGDIPEGYSVSREKKERFSLILESASTNQTSMYLCASSLGLLIGTDSYEQYFGPGTRLTVT.

The V call is TRBV18, the J call TRBJ1-6, with D possibly TRBD1 on 6 matching bases. Trimming shortened V by 4 bases and J by 7 bases, and 8 bases separated the two germline ends. Germline V gene data show CDR1 as KGHSH and CDR2 as LQKENI. The CDR3 is 13 amino acids. CDR3 sequence reads: CASSQQGNSPLHF. CDR3 bases: TGTGCCAGCTCACAACAGGGAAATTCACCCCTCCACTTT.

The V and J genes are TRBV28 and TRBJ2-5, with 7 bases fitting TRBD2. The CDR3 consists of 14 residues. Per the germline V gene, CDR1 is MDHEN and CDR2 is SYDVKM. V was clipped by 2 bases and J by 2 bases; unmatched bases: 2. In DNA form, the CDR3 reads TGTGCCAGCAGTTTAGCGGGAGTTCAAGAGACCCAGTACTTC. Protein: CASSLAGVQETQYF. Using reference TRBV28 and TRBJ2-5 for the parts outside the CDR3, the full variable domain is DVKVTQSSRYLVKRTGEKVFLECVQDMDHENMFWYRQDPGLGLRLIYFSYDVKMKEKGDIPEGYSVSREKKERFSLILESASTNQTSMYLCASSLAGVQETQYFGPGTRLLVL.

CDR3 sequence reads: CASSLGGDRGNSPLHF. The DNA of the CDR3 is TGTGCCAGCAGCCTCGGCGGGGACAGGGGTAATTCACCCCTCCACTTT. The chain joins TRBV13 to TRBJ1-6; 10 bases line up with TRBD1. The trim removed 5 bases at V and 6 bases at J, leaving 7 bases unmatched. Germline CDR1 reads PRHDT; CDR2 reads FYEKMQ (reference sequence). The length of the CDR3 is 16 residues.

Turning to this clone: This specimen includes other DNA sequences encoding the same CDR3. The genes are TRBV18 and TRBJ1-1; TRBD1 is a possible D gene (6 bases). Trimming removed 5 bases at V and 5 bases at J, with 15 bases between. Germline V gives CDR1 KGHSH, CDR2 LQKENI. CDR3 size: 14 residues. For the CDR3, the DNA is TGTGCCAGCTCATACAGGGAATCGGATACTGAAGCTTTCTTT. It translates to CASSYRESDTEAFF. The full variable domain, with the rest looked up from reference TRBV18 and TRBJ1-1, is NAGVMQNPRHLVRRRGQEARLRCSPMKGHSHVYWYRQLPEEGLKFMVYLQKENIIDESGMPKERFSAEFPKEGPSILRIQQVVRGDSAAYFCASSYRESDTEAFFGQGTRLTVV.

The chain couples TRBV6-5 to TRBJ2-5; D is uncertain. Trimming took off 7 bases at V and 4 bases at J, with 13 bases between the two ends. In germline, CDR1 is MNHEY, CDR2 SVGAGI. The CDR3 loop spans 13 amino acids. The CDR3 nucleotides read TGTGCCAGCACCGATCAGCTAAGAGAGACCCAGTACTTC. Encoded protein: CASTDQLRETQYF.

The chain recombines TRBV11-2 with TRBJ2-1; the D is unclear. The length of the CDR3 is 17 residues. Trimming took 6 bases from V and 0 from J, leaving 18 bases between them. Germline V gene sequence: CDR1 SGHAT, CDR2 FQNNGV. CDR3: CASRSGPHRSSYNEQFF. In DNA form, the CDR3 reads TGTGCCAGCAGGTCCGGGCCCCATCGAAGCTCCTACAATGAGCAGTTCTTC.

The chain combines TRBV18 with TRBJ2-3; the D gene is possibly TRBD1 (5 bases). The CDR3 loop spans 14 amino acids. With 3 bases removed from V and 0 bases from J, the gap between germline ends came to 7 bases. Germline loops: CDR1 KGHSH, CDR2 LQKENI. The CDR3 DNA reads TGTGCCAGCTCACCTTGGGGCAGCACAGATACGCAGTATTTT. This codes for CASSPWGSTDTQYF.

The chain combines TRBV18 with TRBJ1-1, with D possibly being TRBD1 (5 bases). The germline CDR1 and CDR2 sequences are KGHSH and LQKENI. The CDR3 is made up of 15 amino acids. The ends were cut back, 1 base at V and 7 bases at J, with 16 bases in the middle. CDR3 in DNA: TGTGCCAGCTCACCACGTTCGGGGCGCGAGGTTGAAGCTTTCTTT. Translated: CASSPRSGREVEAFF.